These 6 T cell receptor beta chains originate from one sample sequenced in a study of T-cell memory formation after mild COVID-19. TCRdb ran MiXCR on the 5' RACE reads and lists one entry per CDR3 protein. The sample lists approximately 480,000 distinct CDR3 sequences, around a sixth occurring once. Sequencing was carried out using PBMCs or a T cell subset sorted from them (not recorded which). The receptor set was obtained from an adult woman who had mild COVID-19 (a few samples of this study predate the infection). Cell type and time point are not known.

This clonotype was picked up a small number of times. This chain connects TRBV25-1 to TRBJ1-2, with 9 bases identical to TRBD1. The CDR3 extends over 14 amino acids. Germline assignment: CDR1 MGHDK and CDR2 SYGVNS. Trimming took 3 bases from V and 8 from J; bases not matched to a gene: 7. CDR3 bases: TGTGCCAGCAGTGATTGGGACAGGGTGTCGGGCTACACCTTC. It encodes CASSDWDRVSGYTF.

V gene TRBV12-3 or TRBV12-4 combines with J gene TRBJ2-2; TRBD1 matches 7 bases. This CDR3 comprises 14 residues. V was pared by 8 bases and J by 4 bases, with 7 bases of the junction left unmatched. The CDR3 region has the DNA TGTGCCAGCTCCGCGACAGGGAGCACCGGGGAGCTGTTTTTT. It codes for CASSATGSTGELFF.

This clonotype was seen a few times. V usage is TRBV6-4 and J usage is TRBJ2-5; 9 bases map to TRBD2. The germline gives CDR1 MRHNA, CDR2 SNTAGT. This CDR3 has 15 amino acids. Trimming removed 7 bases from V and 2 bases from J; junction bases left unmatched: 8. The CDR3 DNA reads TGTGCCAGCAATCTGACTAGCGGAACTCAAGAGACCCAGTACTTC. Encoded protein: CASNLTSGTQETQYF.

This clonotype was counted only a few times. This chain links TRBV27 with TRBJ2-5; 12 nucleotides agree with TRBD2. Germline CDR1 is MNHEY and CDR2 is SMNVEV (reference sequence). The trim removed 4 bases at V and 4 bases at J, leaving 10 bases unmatched. The length of the CDR3 is 17 residues. As DNA, the CDR3 is TGTGCCAGCAGTTCTCTCCTGACTAGCGGGAGCGGAGAGACCCAGTACTTC. Amino acid sequence: CASSSLLTSGSGETQYF.

V is TRBV19 and J is TRBJ2-5, with TRBD2 matching over 8 bases. Germline-derived CDR1 and CDR2 are LNHDA and SQIVND (reference sequence). Trimming cost V 1 base and J 5 bases; bases outside gene matches: 0. The CDR3 has 13 residues. CDR3 sequence (DNA): TGTGCCAGTAGTATAGCGGGGGGGGAGACCCAGTACTTC. Protein: CASSIAGGETQYF.

This clonotype has only a few counts. The gene calls are TRBV7-9 and TRBJ2-5; 9 bases map to TRBD2. V was clipped by 5 bases and J by 5 bases; unmatched bases: 15. Germline V gene data show CDR1 as SEHNR and CDR2 as FQNEAQ (reference sequence). The CDR3 extends over 17 amino acids. The CDR3 sequence: CASSLWTSVRPLETQYF. CDR3 sequence (DNA): TGTGCCAGCAGCCTGTGGACTAGCGTACGACCATTGGAGACCCAGTACTTC.